The 31 T cell receptor beta chains below come from one sample, sequenced in a study of control samples from healthy donors and cancer patients (dated by TCRdb to 2018 to 2020). The method behind the library was the immunoSEQ multiplex PCR assay. The table comes from immuneACCESS by way of TCRdb, which keeps in-frame sequences with V and J called. Part of the clones is missing from these tables; in studies checked, under half for an unresolved V gene and the rest for unknown reasons. This sample comprises about 170,000 clones, roughly 95% of them detected only once. Together, the top ten hold about 4% of the sample. Sequences were obtained from blood. The receptor set was obtained from a woman aged 55-70 years in good health.

The rearrangement uses TRBV6-5 and TRBJ2-1, with 8 bases that match TRBD1. V lost 7 bases and J lost 2; bases outside the gene matches: 7. Germline CDR1 reads MNHEY; CDR2 reads SVGAGI. The CDR3 loop spans 15 amino acids. CDR3 amino acids: CASTRTGRPYNEQFF. CDR3 nucleotide sequence: TGTGCCAGCACTAGGACAGGGAGACCCTACAATGAGCAGTTCTTC.

DNA for the CDR3: TGTGCCACGGGGGACACGGATTTTGAAGCTTTCTTT. This translates into CATGDTDFEAFF. The chain has TRBV19 and TRBJ1-1, with TRBD1 as a possible D gene (6 bases). Germline loops: CDR1 LNHDA, CDR2 SQIVND (reference sequence). V shed 10 bases and J shed 7 bases, with 16 bases lying between them. The CDR3 runs 12 residues.

The V call is TRBV6-6, the J call TRBJ1-1; D is uncertain. Looked up from germline, CDR1 is MNHNY and CDR2 is SVGAGI (reference sequence). The CDR3 is 14 residues long. V was shortened by 4 bases and J by 6 bases, with 15 bases between the two germline ends. CDR3 coding DNA: TGTGCCAGCAGTTTAGGGAGTTCCGTATCTGAAGCTTTCTTT. Translation gives CASSLGSSVSEAFF.

A word on this clone: Other DNA sequences in the sample encode the same CDR3. This chain's CDR3 is CASSYRGGGTEAFF. For the CDR3, the DNA is TGTGCCAGCAGTTACCGTGGGGGGGGGACTGAAGCTTTCTTT. The gene calls are TRBV6-5 and TRBJ1-1; weak D call: TRBD1 (5 bases). The V end lost 2 bases, the J end lost 5 bases, and 12 bases lay between the germline ends. This CDR3 has 14 residues. In germline, CDR1 is MNHEY, CDR2 SVGAGI.

The rearrangement joins TRBV7-2 to TRBJ1-4, with no clear D. The length of the CDR3 is 16 residues. The germline V gene encodes CDR1 SGHTA and CDR2 FQGNSA. The V and J ends lost 3 bases and 0 bases respectively, with 11 bases between them. CDR3 coding DNA: TGTGCCAGCAGCTTTGGGCAGCTTGCAACTAATGAAAAACTGTTTTTT. This encodes CASSFGQLATNEKLFF.

This sequence joins TRBV6-6 and TRBJ1-2, with D possibly matching TRBD1 (5 bases). Germline V CDR1 and CDR2: MNHNY, SVGAGI (reference sequence). CDR3 length: 13 amino acids. Trimming left V 4 bases short and J 4 bases short, with 10 bases between. DNA of the CDR3: TGTGCCAGCAGTTCGGACATGACCTATGGCTACACCTTC. Its protein is CASSSDMTYGYTF.

The chain carries TRBV18 and TRBJ1-2, with unresolved D. CDR1 and CDR2 (germline): KGHSH, LQKENI. This CDR3 is 14 amino acids long. Trimming stripped 2 bases from V and 4 bases from J, with 11 bases between. The chain's CDR3 is CASSPTTVGYGYTF. CDR3 sequence (DNA): TGTGCCAGCTCACCAACGACCGTGGGCTATGGCTACACCTTC.

The J gene is TRBJ1-1, the V gene TRBV6-1, with a possible D match to TRBD1 (6 bases). V gave up 1 base and J gave up 5 bases, with 11 bases separating them. The CDR3 contains 14 residues. Germline V gene sequence: CDR1 MNHNS, CDR2 SASEGT. The CDR3 DNA follows: TGTGCCAGCAGTGAAGTGGCAGGGGAAACTGAAGCTTTCTTT. Translation gives CASSEVAGETEAFF.

V usage is TRBV5-5 and J usage is TRBJ1-1; 7 nucleotides match TRBD1. The ends lost 4 bases at V and 1 base at J; junction bases unmatched: 4. The CDR3 is 14 amino acids. Germline V gene data show CDR1 as SGHKS and CDR2 as YYEKEE (reference sequence). Here the CDR3 reads CASSLTGSNTEAFF. The CDR3 nucleotides are TGTGCCAGCAGCCTGACAGGGTCGAACACTGAAGCTTTCTTT.

CDR3 sequence: CAISESGGAGANVLTF. CDR3 sequence (DNA): TGTGCCATCAGTGAGTCGGGAGGGGCTGGGGCCAACGTCCTGACTTTC. The V gene is TRBV10-3, the J gene TRBJ2-6; the match to TRBD2 covers 7 bases. The germline V gene has CDR1 ENHRY and CDR2 SYGVKD. CDR3 length: 16 residues. Trimming removed 0 bases from V and 2 bases from J; junction bases left unmatched: 1.

In its sample, this clone was seen a few times. The V call is TRBV19, the J call TRBJ1-6, with D unresolved. Germline CDR1 LNHDA, CDR2 SQIVND (reference sequence). The CDR3 contains 15 residues. V lost 7 bases, J lost 0 bases, and 10 bases lay in between. The CDR3 sequence is CASMVASSYNSPLHF. The CDR3 DNA reads TGTGCCAGTATGGTGGCGAGCTCCTATAATTCACCCCTCCACTTT.

The V gene is TRBV6-2 or TRBV6-3, the J gene TRBJ1-5, with D possibly being TRBD1 (5 bases). CDR1 and CDR2 (germline): MNHEY, SVGEGT. CDR3 length equals 13 residues. Trimming left V 4 bases short and J 4 bases short, with 8 bases between. The CDR3: CASSWGGNQPQHF. Written as DNA, the CDR3 is TGTGCCAGCAGTTGGGGGGGGAATCAGCCCCAGCATTTT.

The chain joins TRBV6-4 to TRBJ2-5; tentatively, D is TRBD1 or TRBD2 (6 bases each). This CDR3 spans 13 amino acids. In germline, CDR1 is MRHNA, CDR2 SNTAGT. Trimming pared 5 bases from V and 5 bases from J, leaving 12 bases between. The CDR3 DNA sequence: TGTGCCAGCAGTAGGGGGGCCGCGGAGACCCAGTACTTC. It codes for CASSRGAAETQYF.

The table lists this clone with a few counts. The chain employs TRBV9 and TRBJ2-5; 11 positions agree with TRBD2. The CDR3 runs 16 residues. Germline CDR1 and CDR2: SGDLS and YYNGEE. V lost 0 bases, J lost 4 bases, and 5 bases stayed unmatched. CDR3 in amino acids: CASSVARSGGVETQYF. The CDR3 DNA reads TGTGCCAGCAGCGTAGCTCGTAGCGGGGGGGTAGAGACCCAGTACTTC.

This clone was recorded only once. The chain employs TRBV7-3 and TRBJ1-6; TRBD1 might be the D (5 bases). Trimming took 1 base from V and 8 from J, leaving 12 bases between them. Germline CDR1 SGHTA, CDR2 FQGTGA. The CDR3 extends over 15 amino acids. CDR3 nucleotides: TGTGCCAGCAGCTTAATCGGGGGTCGGCATTCACCCCTCCACTTT. Its translation: CASSLIGGRHSPLHF.

J is TRBJ1-2 and V is TRBV15, with D possibly matching TRBD1 (5 bases). Looked up from germline, CDR1 is LNHNV and CDR2 is YYDKDF (reference sequence). The CDR3 sequence is 14 residues long. Trimming cost V 0 bases and J 2 bases, with 7 bases left between them. CDR3 loop: CATSRDRQNYGYTF. As DNA, the CDR3 is TGTGCCACCAGCAGAGATCGACAGAACTATGGCTACACCTTC.

The gene calls are TRBV2 and TRBJ2-4; 9 bases agree with TRBD2. CDR1 SNHLY and CDR2 FYNNEI come from the germline V gene. The CDR3 spans 17 residues. The J segment lost 1 base and the V segment lost 1 base, leaving 5 bases of the junction unmatched. CDR3 sequence (DNA): TGTGCCAGCAGTGAAGTGGGGAGCGGGGGGGCCAAAAACATTCAGTACTTC. This sequence encodes CASSEVGSGGAKNIQYF.

The chain's CDR3 is CASSSRTLGGGLDIQYF. CDR3 sequence (DNA): TGTGCCAGCAGCAGCCGAACACTCGGGGGGGGATTAGACATTCAGTACTTC. The chain carries TRBV7-2 and TRBJ2-4; 8 positions agree with TRBD2. The CDR3 has 17 residues. V lost 5 bases to trimming and J lost 8 bases; unmatched junction nucleotides: 17. The V gene's germline CDR1 is SGHTA and CDR2 FQGNSA.

The chain is built from TRBV11-2 and TRBJ2-3, with 11 bases aligning to TRBD1. J was trimmed by 4 bases and V by 6 bases; bases with no gene match: 18. The length of the CDR3 is 19 residues. Germline CDR1 is SGHAT and CDR2 is FQNNGV. The chain's CDR3 is CASRLRGQGVRLFPDTQYF. DNA of the CDR3: TGTGCCAGCAGGCTGAGGGGACAGGGGGTAAGATTGTTCCCAGATACGCAGTATTTT. Looking up the rest from reference TRBV11-2 and TRBJ2-3 gives the full variable domain: EAGVAQSPRYKIIEKRQSVAFWCNPISGHATLYWYQQILGQGPKLLIQFQNNGVVDDSQLPKDRFSAERLKGVDSTLKIQPAKLEDSAVYLCASRLRGQGVRLFPDTQYFGPGTRLTVL.

The chain has TRBV19 and TRBJ1-1, with 7 bases aligning to TRBD1. The CDR3 totals 15 residues. CDR1 is LNHDA, CDR2 SQIVND, per germline (reference sequence). Trimming removed 4 bases from V and 4 bases from J; junction bases left unmatched: 9. The CDR3 reads CASSKRQGRGTEAFF. The CDR3 bases are TGTGCCAGTAGTAAGCGACAGGGTCGGGGCACTGAAGCTTTCTTT.

The chain couples TRBV5-1 to TRBJ2-7; 8 bases map to TRBD1. This CDR3 has 15 residues. Germline V gene sequence: CDR1 SGHRS, CDR2 YFSETQ. Trimming cost V 4 bases and J 9 bases; bases outside gene matches: 15. The CDR3 bases are TGCGCCAGCAGCCTGAGTGGGGACAGGAATCTGTGGCAGTACTTC. It codes for CASSLSGDRNLWQYF.

V usage is TRBV29-1 and J usage is TRBJ1-1; the D gene is possibly TRBD1 (6 bases). The V end lost 6 bases, the J end lost 6 bases, and 20 bases lay between the germline ends. The CDR3 length is 14 residues. Germline CDR1 and CDR2: SQVTM and ANQGSEA. The CDR3 DNA is TGCAGCGTAGAGACAAGGGGGGGTTTCGCTGAAGCTTTCTTT. Protein sequence: CSVETRGGFAEAFF.

This chain joins TRBV7-3 and TRBJ1-6, with 9 bases identical to TRBD1. Germline CDR1 reads SGHTA; CDR2 reads FQGTGA. The CDR3 is made up of 14 amino acids. The J segment lost 8 bases and the V segment lost 2 bases, leaving 1 base of the junction unmatched. The CDR3 loop is CASSLGQGHSPLHF. The DNA for the CDR3 is TGTGCCAGCAGCTTAGGACAGGGGCATTCACCCCTCCACTTT.

J is TRBJ1-1 and V is TRBV5-1, with a weak D call TRBD1 (6 bases). V was cut by 5 bases and J by 9 bases, with 17 bases left in between. Germline lookup yields CDR1 SGHRS and CDR2 YFSETQ. The CDR3 is made up of 13 amino acids. Written as DNA, the CDR3 is TGCGCCAGCAGTTATGGCGGGGGCGATCAAGCTTTCTTT. Translated, it gives CASSYGGGDQAFF.

V gene TRBV25-1 combines with J gene TRBJ2-3; no clear D. The CDR3 totals 18 residues. V was clipped by 2 bases and J by 0 bases, with 18 bases between them. Germline V gene sequence: CDR1 MGHDK, CDR2 SYGVNS. As DNA, the CDR3 is TGTGCCAGCAGTGAAAACACCACGTTAGTCAGGAGCACAGATACGCAGTATTTT. This codes for CASSENTTLVRSTDTQYF.

V and J are TRBV15 and TRBJ1-3; no clear D gene. Germline CDR1 LNHNV, CDR2 YYDKDF (reference sequence). The V end lost 2 bases, the J end lost 3 bases, and 8 bases lay between the germline ends. The CDR3 extends over 14 amino acids. The CDR3 region has the DNA TGTGCCACCAGCAGACAGTCCCATGGAAACACCATATATTTT. Protein sequence: CATSRQSHGNTIYF.

The chain combines TRBV7-6 with TRBJ2-1, with unresolved D. The V end lost 3 bases, the J end lost 5 bases, and 8 bases lay between the germline ends. Germline CDR1 SGHVS, CDR2 FNYEAQ. The CDR3 runs to 13 residues. The CDR3 sequence: CASSFNRDNEQFF. In nucleotides, the CDR3 is TGTGCCAGCAGCTTTAACAGAGACAATGAGCAGTTCTTC.

The chain recombines TRBV4-3 with TRBJ1-2; D unresolved. V was shortened by 1 base and J by 3 bases, with 9 bases between the two germline ends. Germline values: CDR1 LGHNA, CDR2 YSLEER. The CDR3 is made up of 14 amino acids. The CDR3 region is CASSQVGGDYGYTF. The DNA for the CDR3 is TGCGCCAGCAGCCAAGTTGGCGGGGACTATGGCTACACCTTC.

The rearrangement uses TRBV12-3 or TRBV12-4 and TRBJ1-1; 7 bases agree with TRBD1. The length of the CDR3 is 10 residues. V lost 5 bases, J lost 14 bases, and 5 bases stayed unmatched. The DNA for the CDR3 is TGTGCCAGCAGTCGAACAGGGGTGTTCTTT. Encoded protein: CASSRTGVFF.

The chain uses TRBV6-5 and TRBJ1-1; unclear D gene. CDR3 length equals 13 residues. Trimming shortened V by 0 bases and J by 6 bases, and 8 bases separated the two germline ends. Germline V lookup: CDR1 MNHEY, CDR2 SVGAGI. CDR3 amino acids: CASSYSRSPEAFF. Here the CDR3 DNA reads TGTGCCAGCAGTTACTCCCGCAGTCCTGAAGCTTTCTTT.

This clone showed up just once. V gene TRBV5-1 combines with J gene TRBJ2-7; 9 nucleotides line up with TRBD1. Trimming cost V 4 bases and J 6 bases; bases outside gene matches: 8. In germline, CDR1 is SGHRS, CDR2 YFSETQ. The CDR3 has 14 amino acids. This CDR3 reads CASSHGQGPSEQYF. In DNA, the CDR3 is TGCGCCAGCAGCCACGGACAGGGGCCCAGCGAGCAGTACTTC.